These T cell receptor beta chains were read from a single sample in a study of blood T cell repertoires in COVID-19. Data came from immunoSEQ multiplex PCR; TCRdb stores just in-frame clones and leaves some out. The sample shows fewer than 350,000 clones, approximately 90% of them seen only once. Material for sequencing was peripheral blood. The receptors derive from a woman aged 25 to 45 with COVID-19, enrolled during active disease. CDR3s include the opening cysteine and the closing phenylalanine or tryptophan. A D gene is named only where the DNA matches it firmly. Size is omitted from some rows. Given values are once, few, many or a class for expanded clones.

DNA: TGTGCCAGCAGTTTACTTTTAGCGGGGGTGAATGAGCAGTTCTTC
CDR3: CASSLLLAGVNEQFF
length: 15
D: TRBD2
size: NA
J: TRBJ2-1
V: TRBV27

DNA: TGTGCCAGCAGCTTAAGGGGACTAGCGGGGAACACCGGGGAGCTGTTTTTT
CDR3: CASSLRGLAGNTGELFF
length: 17
D: TRBD2
size: NA
J: TRBJ2-2
V: TRBV7-2

DNA: TGTGCCAGCAGTCGCCCCTTACAGGGCTCCGGGGCCAACGTCCTGACTTTC
CDR3: CASSRPLQGSGANVLTF
length: 17
D: NA
size: NA
J: TRBJ2-6
V: TRBV6-2/TRBV6-3

DNA: TGCCGGGGAGAGGGTGCTGAAGCTTTCTTT
CDR3: CRGEGAEAFF
length: 10
D: NA
size: NA
J: TRBJ1-1
V: TRBV20-1

DNA: TGTGCCAGCTCGCCAACCCCACAGGAGTCAGAGCAGTACTTC
CDR3: CASSPTPQESEQYF
length: 14
D: NA
size: few
J: TRBJ2-7
V: TRBV18

DNA: TGTGCCAGCAGCTCCGGGGTCCCTCGAGATACGCAGTATTTT
CDR3: CASSSGVPRDTQYF
length: 14
D: NA
size: NA
J: TRBJ2-3
V: TRBV7-3

DNA: TGTGCCAGCAGTTACGATGACAGAGGTGAGACTGAAGCTTTCTTT
CDR3: CASSYDDRGETEAFF
length: 15
D: NA
size: NA
J: TRBJ1-1
V: TRBV6-5

DNA: TGTGCCACCAGTGATGCCCGGTGGGAGGCGGGTGAGCAGTTCTTC
CDR3: CATSDARWEAGEQFF
length: 15
D: NA
size: NA
J: TRBJ2-1
V: TRBV24-1

DNA: TGTGCCAGCAGCTTGATGCAGGGAACAATTTATGGCTACACCTTC
CDR3: CASSLMQGTIYGYTF
length: 15
D: NA
size: once
J: TRBJ1-2
V: TRBV5-4

DNA: TGTGCCAGCAGCGTGGGCGGGGGCGGCTACACCTTC
CDR3: CASSVGGGGYTF
length: 12
D: NA
size: NA
J: TRBJ1-2
V: TRBV9

DNA: TGCGCCAGCAGCCAAGGATATGGAATAGCGGGTAACACAGATACGCAGTATTTT
CDR3: CASSQGYGIAGNTDTQYF
length: 18
D: TRBD2
size: many
J: TRBJ2-3
V: TRBV4-1

DNA: TGCGCCAGCTCCTTAAGACCTAGCGGGAGGGGAGAGACCCAGTACTTC
CDR3: CASSLRPSGRGETQYF
length: 16
D: TRBD2
size: NA
J: TRBJ2-5
V: TRBV5-1

DNA: TGCGCCAGCAGCCCATATGCGGGAGGGGGTAGGAATGAGCAGTTCTTC
CDR3: CASSPYAGGGRNEQFF
length: 16
D: TRBD2
size: NA
J: TRBJ2-1
V: TRBV5-1

DNA: TGTGCCAGCAGTGTGACTAGCGGGAGAGTTCATCAAGAGACCCAGTACTTC
CDR3: CASSVTSGRVHQETQYF
length: 17
D: TRBD2
size: NA
J: TRBJ2-5
V: TRBV6-1

DNA: TGTGCCAGCAGTGAGTCTGCCGTCTCGGGAGAGCAGTTCTTC
CDR3: CASSESAVSGEQFF
length: 14
D: NA
size: once
J: TRBJ2-1
V: TRBV6-1

DNA: TGTGCCAGCAGCCGCGGGGCGGGGGCAGGTTACGAGCAGTACTTC
CDR3: CASSRGAGAGYEQYF
length: 15
D: NA
size: NA
J: TRBJ2-7
V: TRBV11-3

DNA: TGTGCCAGCAGTTTGCTGAGGCTAACCGGGGAGCTGTTTTTT
CDR3: CASSLLRLTGELFF
length: 14
D: NA
size: NA
J: TRBJ2-2
V: TRBV28

DNA: TGTGCCAGCAGCGGAACGAGCGGGAGTGGACAAGAGACCCAGTACTTC
CDR3: CASSGTSGSGQETQYF
length: 16
D: TRBD2
size: once
J: TRBJ2-5
V: TRBV7-2

DNA: TGCGCCAGCAGCTTGGAGGGGCAGGGTGGTGAAAAACTGTTTTTT
CDR3: CASSLEGQGGEKLFF
length: 15
D: NA
size: NA
J: TRBJ1-4
V: TRBV5-1

DNA: TGTGCCAGCAGCAACAGGGATCAGCCCCAGCATTTT
CDR3: CASSNRDQPQHF
length: 12
D: NA
size: NA
J: TRBJ1-5
V: TRBV12-3/TRBV12-4

DNA: TGCGCCAGCAGCGATTTCCGAGCGGGAGGGGCCTACGAGCAGTACTTC
CDR3: CASSDFRAGGAYEQYF
length: 16
D: TRBD2
size: NA
J: TRBJ2-7
V: TRBV4-3

DNA: TGTGCCAGCAGTGAAAGAGGCGGGAACACTGAAGCTTTCTTT
CDR3: CASSERGGNTEAFF
length: 14
D: NA
size: NA
J: TRBJ1-1
V: TRBV6-1

DNA: TGTGCCAGCAGCCGTAGCGGGGATCCCTACGAGCAGTACTTC
CDR3: CASSRSGDPYEQYF
length: 14
D: TRBD2
size: NA
J: TRBJ2-7
V: TRBV3-1/TRBV3-2

DNA: TGTGCCAGCTCACGGGACAGGGGGCAATCACCCCTCCACTTT
CDR3: CASSRDRGQSPLHF
length: 14
D: TRBD1
size: NA
J: TRBJ1-6
V: TRBV18

DNA: TGTGCCAGTAGGAGACTAGCGGGAGCCTACGAGCAGTACTTC
CDR3: CASRRLAGAYEQYF
length: 14
D: TRBD2
size: NA
J: TRBJ2-7
V: TRBV19

DNA: TGTGCCAGCAGTGACTCCTGGACAGGGGAGGCCGGGGAGCTGTTTTTT
CDR3: CASSDSWTGEAGELFF
length: 16
D: TRBD1
size: NA
J: TRBJ2-2
V: TRBV6-4

DNA: TGTGCCAGCAGCTCACAGTTCAATGAAAAACTGTTTTTT
CDR3: CASSSQFNEKLFF
length: 13
D: NA
size: once
J: TRBJ1-4
V: TRBV7-2

DNA: TGTGCCAGCAGCCCCCGGGGCGGGGGACTAGAGACCCAGTACTTC
CDR3: CASSPRGGGLETQYF
length: 15
D: TRBD2
size: NA
J: TRBJ2-5
V: TRBV7-3

DNA: TGTGCCAGCTCACCAGAGCGGGAGGGCGGCTACGAGCAGTACTTC
CDR3: CASSPEREGGYEQYF
length: 15
D: TRBD2
size: NA
J: TRBJ2-7
V: TRBV18

DNA: TGTGCCAGCAGCCCTGGACTACCTGTAGACAATGAGCAGTTCTTC
CDR3: CASSPGLPVDNEQFF
length: 15
D: NA
size: NA
J: TRBJ2-1
V: TRBV11-3

DNA: TGTGCCAGCAGCTCGTCAGTCTCCTACGAGCAGTACTTC
CDR3: CASSSSVSYEQYF
length: 13
D: NA
size: NA
J: TRBJ2-7
V: TRBV5-4

DNA: TGTGCCACCAGTGATCCGGGACAGTACCAAGGGCAGTACTTC
CDR3: CATSDPGQYQGQYF
length: 14
D: TRBD1
size: NA
J: TRBJ2-7
V: TRBV24-1

DNA: TGTGCCAGCAAAACAGGGGAATCACCCCTCCACTTT
CDR3: CASKTGESPLHF
length: 12
D: TRBD1
size: NA
J: TRBJ1-6
V: TRBV28

DNA: TGTGCCAGCAGCTTAGTGGACAGCTACGAGCAGTACTTC
CDR3: CASSLVDSYEQYF
length: 13
D: NA
size: NA
J: TRBJ2-7
V: TRBV7-9

DNA: TGTGCCAGTAGTACGGGACAGGGGTATGGCTACACCTTC
CDR3: CASSTGQGYGYTF
length: 13
D: TRBD1
size: NA
J: TRBJ1-2
V: TRBV19

DNA: TGCGCCAGCAGCGTGCAACAGAGTACGAATTCACCCCTCCACTTT
CDR3: CASSVQQSTNSPLHF
length: 15
D: NA
size: NA
J: TRBJ1-6
V: TRBV5-1

DNA: TGTGCCAGCAGCCAAGCCGGGACTGCCGGTGGCGAGCAGTACTTC
CDR3: CASSQAGTAGGEQYF
length: 15
D: NA
size: NA
J: TRBJ2-7
V: TRBV3-1/TRBV3-2

DNA: TGTGCCAGCAGTGCGGGACAGGGATACGAGCAGTACTTC
CDR3: CASSAGQGYEQYF
length: 13
D: TRBD1
size: NA
J: TRBJ2-7
V: TRBV27

DNA: TGTGCCATAGGGGGAGCTTCGGACAGGGGGTCTCAGCCCCAGCATTTT
CDR3: CAIGGASDRGSQPQHF
length: 16
D: TRBD1
size: few
J: TRBJ1-5
V: TRBV10-3

DNA: TGTGCCAGCAGTTACGCACGCATAGAGCCCCAGCATTTT
CDR3: CASSYARIEPQHF
length: 13
D: NA
size: once
J: TRBJ1-5
V: TRBV6-2/TRBV6-3

DNA: TGTGCCAGCAGCACTCTACAGGGGACCGGTTCACCCCTCCACTTT
CDR3: CASSTLQGTGSPLHF
length: 15
D: TRBD1
size: NA
J: TRBJ1-6
V: TRBV7-8

DNA: TGTGCCAGCAGCGTAGCGCGGGAGGAATACAATGAGCAGTTCTTC
CDR3: CASSVAREEYNEQFF
length: 15
D: TRBD2
size: NA
J: TRBJ2-1
V: TRBV9